The present T cell receptor beta chain was sequenced within a study of CD8 T cells in Susac syndrome. Random-hexamer reverse transcription was applied to 0.5 to 1 ug RNA. Using its own MiXCR run on the immunoSEQ multiplex PCR reads, TCRdb lists one record per CDR3 protein. The sample lists 200,000 to 250,000 distinct CDR3 sequences, around 93% seen once, with roughly 0.07% in the top ten. Germline CDR1 is GTSNPN and CDR2 is SVGIG (reference sequence). The CDR3 is 14 amino acids. Trimming at V came to 0 bases and at J to 5 bases, leaving 6 bases not matched to a gene. V gene TRBV30 combines with J gene TRBJ2-7; 8 nucleotides line up with TRBD1. Sequenced material: CD4+ T cells from PBMCs. The receptor comes from a human donor with multiple sclerosis. The CDR3 here is CAWSVGTGGNEQYF. As DNA, the CDR3 is TGTGCCTGGAGTGTCGGGACAGGCGGCAACGAGCAGTACTTC. The full variable domain, completed using reference TRBV30 and TRBJ2-7, is SQTIHQWPATLVQPVGSPLSLECTVEGTSNPNLYWYRQAAGRGLQLLFYSVGIGQISSEVPQNLSASRPQDRQFILSSKKLLLSDSGFYLCAWSVGTGGNEQYFGPGTRLTVT.